This record covers a single TCR beta chain. The target of this receptor is not known. Base-call qualities are not available, and no considerably larger clone is one nucleotide away. In total, approximately 610 healthy bone marrow donors made up the cohort. Cohort members were all nominally healthy when sampled, although unrecorded immune exposures were likely present. The donor tested CMV seronegative, placing the donor among the 350 or so seronegative members of the cohort. Every donor gave a peripheral blood sample, and the peripheral blood mononuclear cells from that sample were used for TCR beta sequencing. The Qiagen DNeasy Blood Extraction Kit was used to extract genomic DNA from the blood cell samples. This record comes from a study of cytomegalovirus exposure and HLA in healthy donors (dated by TCRdb to the late 2010s). Regarding the study in general: In an earlier analysis of 550 to 750 of the donors, 276 Gb of sequence data and 100 million or so unique TCR beta sequences from 180 million or so T cells were reported. Because of strong linkage in the cohort, four to six DR-DQ haplotypes were treated as single units for association and clustering. Among about 390 genotyped donors of the cohort, an average of approximately 240,000 unique TCR beta nucleotide sequences were sequenced per donor, roughly 20% of them non-productive. In a later analysis, previously published TCR beta repertoires from about 670 donors were re-analyzed and high-resolution HLA genotyping was added so that TCR occurrence patterns could be studied. Class I and class II HLA loci were covered by the typing at four-digit resolution. The study aimed to test whether cataloging public T cell receptors could reveal signatures of past pathogen exposure. Besides the first cohort of roughly 660 subjects, a separate validation cohort made up of 90 to 150 different subjects was used. Rather than using new phenotypic data, the later analysis identified candidate immune exposures from TCR beta sequences and from how often those sequences occurred across donors. The number of donors typed differed by locus, with roughly 629-640 for A, B, C, DRB1 and DQB1, more than 500 for DQA1, some 570 for DPA1, and about 450 for DPB1. All discovery cohort repertoires had been generated on a single sequencing platform. Around 300 gigabases of sequencing data and approximately 93 million unique TCR sequences were included in an early release covering under 650 HLA-typed donors. Donor age, sex, ethnicity and CMV serostatus were collected together with the repertoire data. A later genetic analysis used genome-wide SNP genotypes for about 60% of the 666 donors, treating that subset as a discovery cohort. Of the 350 to 400 genotyped donors, approximately 83% fell in the genetic ancestry cluster associated with self-reported Caucasian donors. An earlier analysis of approximately 640 of the donors applied high-throughput TCR beta sequencing to assess whether each TCR beta V gene segment acted as functional or pseudogenic. The study combined high-throughput TCR immunosequencing, statistical association of individual TCRs with disease status, and machine learning to predict cytomegalovirus infection status. Using immunosequencing, the study profiled T cell repertoires from 666 subjects and related those repertoires to cytomegalovirus serostatus.

Broader findings and caveats from the paper: In a later genetic analysis, fewer N-insertions in productive TCRs were reported among donors in an Asian-associated ancestry cluster than the roughly 700-donor mean. In a later analysis, TCR association rates were found to vary across HLA loci, with the most associated TCRs seen for DRB1 alleles and the fewest for HLA-C alleles. Assigning TCR associations to individual alleles was difficult when HLA alleles, especially DR and DQ, strongly co-occurred. An earlier analysis of roughly 570 of the donors showed that most TCR beta V segments appeared in productive rearrangements either about 87% or about 30% of the time, which broadly matched IMGT annotations. Correlated functional status among segregating V segments might be attributable to linkage disequilibrium, but an unknown experimental factor could not be ruled out. The earlier analysis of 587 of the donors excluded over 15 rarely observed V segments, including chromosome 9 orphons, because counts were too low. In vitro tests confirmed that three of the cytomegalovirus-associated TCR beta chains recognize cytomegalovirus antigens. A later analysis found that most CMV-associated TCR beta chains appeared HLA-restricted, with HLA associations seemingly driven largely by CMV exposure. Some IMGT-functional V segments, including TRBV6-2 and TRBV6-3, could not be told apart with the 87-base-pair reads, so those segments were excluded. A later analysis reported that several top co-occurrence clusters appeared linked to parvovirus B19, influenza, CMV and Epstein-Barr virus. It was suggested by the authors that the approach could potentially be generalized to other disease states and immunological phenotypes. A further reported finding was that TCR beta sequences accurately predicted the HLA-A and HLA-B alleles for most subjects in the first cohort. A cluster of highly shared sequence variants was judged likely to represent a technical artifact of the sequencing pipeline. In this cohort, only TCR beta chains were sequenced, and detectable features were limited by the absence of alpha or paired-chain data. Specific HLA alleles were associated with 15,000 to 20,000 TCR beta sequences at a false discovery rate of 0.05 in a later analysis. Most TCR sequences were seen in very few donors, while some public TCRs were found in many individuals. V-gene and J-gene trimming of TCR beta chains was associated with a missense DCLRE1C variant in a later genetic analysis, and the association was replicated in an independent cohort. In a later analysis, HLA-associated TCR beta chains were found to be more clonally expanded and to have lower generation probabilities than equally common non-associated chains. Because HLA typing was unavailable for some donors at each locus, only the typed subset was used in association tests. Presence/absence analyses assumed roughly uniform sequencing depth across donors, an assumption that may not hold. A total of 150 or so TCR beta chains were listed by the study as associated with cytomegalovirus. The only immune exposure information available for the cohort was CMV serostatus. The classifier was reported to diagnose cytomegalovirus status with high specificity and sensitivity in both the original and validation cohorts.

Spanning cysteine to phenylalanine, the CDR3 consists of 15 amino acids. The kept DNA is CDR3 alone, 45 bases in frame from the first base. Sequences PRHDT (CDR1) and FYEKMQ (CDR2) are obtained from the germline V gene (reference sequence). V gives up 5 bases and J gives up 4 bases, and the segment between their germline ends measures 17 bases. Library construction relied on the immunoSEQ multiplex PCR assay. For the multiplex PCR, a mixture combining 60 forward primers for TCR Vbeta segments and 13 reverse primers for TCR Jbeta segments was used. A multiplex PCR assay on genomic DNA amplified the CDR3 region of rearranged TCR beta genes. On the Illumina HiSeq System, the amplified TCR beta libraries were sequenced as 87-base-pair reads. Per the source publication's procedure: A later analysis tallied some 79 million unique TCR beta chains across the 600 to 700 repertoires, and some 12 million of those chains were shared by two or more donors. To remove PCR and sequencing errors, raw reads were error-corrected and collapsed into unique sequences using a nearest-neighbor algorithm that merged closely related sequences. CDR3 sequences were aligned to IMGT reference sequences to assign V, D and J gene segments. For a sequence to be retained, a match of at least six nucleotides was required to both a V gene segment and a J gene segment. A rearrangement counted as productive if the CDR3 had no stop codons and remained in frame with V and J, and every other rearrangement counted as non-productive. CDR3 was defined by IMGT convention, running from the second conserved V-encoded cysteine to the conserved J-encoded phenylalanine. In an earlier analysis of 500 to 650 of the donors, sequences lacking an unambiguous match to a single V gene segment were excluded. In an earlier analysis of several hundred of the donors, V segments were called functional above 56.7% productive rearrangements and were called segregating when the between-donor standard deviation exceeded 5%. A statistical classification framework was built to diagnose cytomegalovirus status from the catalog of TCR beta chain sequences. In a later analysis, TCR nucleotide sequences were compared against IMGT/GENE-DB human TR gene sequences so that V and J genes could be assigned. Using the TCRdist pipeline, a later analysis assigned CDR3 sequences along with most-parsimonious VDJ recombination scenarios. In a later analysis, every TCR beta chain was defined by the combination of its CDR3 amino acid sequence and its V-gene family, and reads without a unique V-gene family were dropped. A later analysis removed over 500 highly shared, low-generation-probability nucleotide sequences to deal with suspected cross-contamination and a sequencing artifact. In a later analysis, a clonal expansion index was calculated for each public chain from normalized within-repertoire ranks of inferred template counts. In a later analysis, generation probabilities were computed using a VDJ recombination model fitted to out-of-frame rearrangements, and the results were checked against IGoR. In a later analysis, TCR-TCR, TCR-HLA and TCR-CMV co-occurrence was scored with hypergeometric tests, and a repertoire-size bias correction was applied to TCR pairs. False discovery rates were estimated in a later analysis by permuting HLA or CMV assignments 20 times. In a later analysis, co-occurring TCRs were grouped with DBSCAN, and TCRdist sequence similarity was added when clustering was performed within HLA-allele-positive subsets. Repertoires with fewer than 30,000 or more than 120,000 public chains were left out of co-occurrence clustering, as were four to six repertoires with anomalous nucleotide sharing. The immuneACCESS repertoire file appears here via TCRdb, limited to in-frame rearrangements. These files lack a portion of the clones; in checked studies, under half of the deficit traces to unresolved V genes, and the cause of the others is not known. V and J calls plus clone size are reproduced from that table; the DNA served to infer D and trimming. Across this sample there are about 190,000 clones, with 60% to 85% seen only once. 1.6% of the sample goes to the ten largest clones.

The sample was PBMCs. The TCR comes from a woman under 30 in good health and CMV-seronegative. The chain is assembled from TRBV13 and TRBJ1-1, with the D gene not clear enough to name. CDR3 sequence: CASSQTRETATEAFF. Read as DNA, the sequence is TGTGCCAGCAGCCAGACGAGGGAAACCGCCACTGAAGCTTTCTTT. Full variable domain (CDR3 extended with the reference TRBV13 and TRBJ1-1 proteins): AAGVIQSPRHLIKEKRETATLKCYPIPRHDTVYWYQQGPGQDPQFLISFYEKMQSDKGSIPDRFSAQQFSDYHSELNMSSLELGDSALYFCASSQTRETATEAFFGQGTRLTVV.